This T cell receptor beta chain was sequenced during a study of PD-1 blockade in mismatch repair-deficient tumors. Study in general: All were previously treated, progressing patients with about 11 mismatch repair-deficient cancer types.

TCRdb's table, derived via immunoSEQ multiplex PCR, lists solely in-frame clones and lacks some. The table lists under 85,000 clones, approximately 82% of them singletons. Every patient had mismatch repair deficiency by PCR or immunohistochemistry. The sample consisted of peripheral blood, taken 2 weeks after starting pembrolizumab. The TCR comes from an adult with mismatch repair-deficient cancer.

The CDR3 here is CASSKSSGNTDTQYF. The CDR3 bases are TGTGCCAGCAGCAAAAGCAGCGGGAACACAGATACGCAGTATTTT. The rearrangement joins TRBV21-1 to TRBJ2-3; the D call TRBD2 from the table was never checked on the DNA. TRBV21-1 is deemed a pseudogene. There are 15 residues in the CDR3.